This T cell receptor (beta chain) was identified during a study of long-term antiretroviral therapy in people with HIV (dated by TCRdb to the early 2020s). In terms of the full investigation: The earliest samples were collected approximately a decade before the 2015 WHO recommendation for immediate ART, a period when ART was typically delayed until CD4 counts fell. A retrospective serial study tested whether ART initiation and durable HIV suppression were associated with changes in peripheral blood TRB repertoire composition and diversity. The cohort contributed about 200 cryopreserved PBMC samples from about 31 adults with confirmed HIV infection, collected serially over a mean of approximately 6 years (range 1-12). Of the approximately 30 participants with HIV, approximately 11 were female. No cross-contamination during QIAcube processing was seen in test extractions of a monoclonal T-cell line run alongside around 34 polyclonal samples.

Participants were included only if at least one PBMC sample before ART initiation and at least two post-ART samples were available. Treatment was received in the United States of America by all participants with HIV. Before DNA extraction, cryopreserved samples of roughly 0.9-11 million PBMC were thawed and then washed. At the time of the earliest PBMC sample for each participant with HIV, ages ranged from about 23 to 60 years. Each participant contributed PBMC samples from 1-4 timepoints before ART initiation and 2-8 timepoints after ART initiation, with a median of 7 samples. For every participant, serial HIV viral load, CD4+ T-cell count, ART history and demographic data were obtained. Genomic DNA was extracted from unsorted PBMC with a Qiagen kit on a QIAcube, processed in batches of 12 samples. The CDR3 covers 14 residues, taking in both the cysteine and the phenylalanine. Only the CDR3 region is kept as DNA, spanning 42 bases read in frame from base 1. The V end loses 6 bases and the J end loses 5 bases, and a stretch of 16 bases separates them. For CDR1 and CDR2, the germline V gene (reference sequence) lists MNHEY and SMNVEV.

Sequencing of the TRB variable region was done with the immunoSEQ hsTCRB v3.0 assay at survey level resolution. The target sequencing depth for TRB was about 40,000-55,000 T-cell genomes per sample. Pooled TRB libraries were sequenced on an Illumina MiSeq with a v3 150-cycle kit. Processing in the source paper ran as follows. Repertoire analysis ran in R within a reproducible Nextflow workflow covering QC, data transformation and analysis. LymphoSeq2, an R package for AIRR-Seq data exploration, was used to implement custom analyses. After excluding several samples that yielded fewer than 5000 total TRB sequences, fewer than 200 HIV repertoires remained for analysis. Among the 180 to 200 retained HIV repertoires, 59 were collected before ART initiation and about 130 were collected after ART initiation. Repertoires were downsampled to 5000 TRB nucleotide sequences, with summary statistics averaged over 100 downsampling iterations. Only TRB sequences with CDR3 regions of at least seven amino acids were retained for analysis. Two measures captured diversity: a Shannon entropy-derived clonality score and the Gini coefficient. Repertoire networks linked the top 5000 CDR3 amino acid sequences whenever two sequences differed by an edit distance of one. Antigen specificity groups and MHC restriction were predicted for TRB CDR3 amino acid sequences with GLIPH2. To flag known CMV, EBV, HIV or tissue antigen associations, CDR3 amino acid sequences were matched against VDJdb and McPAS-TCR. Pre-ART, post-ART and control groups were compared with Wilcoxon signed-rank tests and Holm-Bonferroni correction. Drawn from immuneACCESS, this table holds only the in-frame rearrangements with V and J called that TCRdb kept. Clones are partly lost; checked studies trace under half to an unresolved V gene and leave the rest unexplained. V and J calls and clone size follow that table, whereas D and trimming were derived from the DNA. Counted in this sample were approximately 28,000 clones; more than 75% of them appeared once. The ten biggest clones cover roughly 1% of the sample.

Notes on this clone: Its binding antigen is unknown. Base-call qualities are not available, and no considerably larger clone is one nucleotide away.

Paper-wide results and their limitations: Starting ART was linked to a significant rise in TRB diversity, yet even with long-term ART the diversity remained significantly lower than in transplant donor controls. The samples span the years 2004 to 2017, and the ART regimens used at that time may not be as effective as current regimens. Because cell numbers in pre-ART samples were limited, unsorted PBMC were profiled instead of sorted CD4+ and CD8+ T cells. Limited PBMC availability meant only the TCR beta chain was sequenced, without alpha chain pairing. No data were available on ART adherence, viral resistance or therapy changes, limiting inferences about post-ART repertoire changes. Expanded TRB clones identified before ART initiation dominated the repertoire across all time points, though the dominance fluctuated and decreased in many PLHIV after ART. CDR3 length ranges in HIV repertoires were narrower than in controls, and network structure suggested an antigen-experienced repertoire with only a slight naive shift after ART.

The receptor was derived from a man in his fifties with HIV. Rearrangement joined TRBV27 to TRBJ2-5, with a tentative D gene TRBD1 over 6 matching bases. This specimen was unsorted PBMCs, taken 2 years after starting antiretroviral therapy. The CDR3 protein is CASSPGQIRETQYF. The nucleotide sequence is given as TGTGCCAGCAGCCCAGGACAGATCAGGGAGACCCAGTACTTC.